This record looks at one TCR beta chain sequence and its context. The antigen is undetermined. Trimming removed 3 bases from V and 2 bases from J, with 8 bases in between. CDR1 and CDR2 (germline): LNHDA, SQIVND (reference sequence). CDR3 length equals 14 residues. Assay used: immunoSEQ multiplex PCR; TCRdb lists only in-frame clones, some missing. The sample yields 150,000 to 200,000 clones, 90% seen once. Second doses at about 4 or about 12 weeks were pooled. These data originate in a study of T cell responses to AZD1222 COVID-19 vaccine. General study results and limits: Possibly, clonal diversity was underestimated; donors were largely white British and included more females. Repertoires in all cases were sampled only once the peak T cell response had passed.

The origin of this receptor is an adult who received the AZD1222 COVID-19 vaccine. The input for sequencing was peripheral blood, taken 28 days after the second AZD1222 dose. V and J are TRBV19 and TRBJ1-3; D may be TRBD1 (6 bases). The CDR3 is CASSMGGAGNTIYF. In DNA, the CDR3 is TGTGCCAGTAGTATGGGGGGCGCTGGAAACACCATATATTTT. The variable domain in full, completed from reference TRBV19 and TRBJ1-3, reads DGGITQSPKYLFRKEGQNVTLSCEQNLNHDAMYWYRQDPGQGLRLIYYSQIVNDFQKGDIAEGYSVSREKKESFPLTVTSAQKNPTAFYLCASSMGGAGNTIYFGEGSWLTVV.